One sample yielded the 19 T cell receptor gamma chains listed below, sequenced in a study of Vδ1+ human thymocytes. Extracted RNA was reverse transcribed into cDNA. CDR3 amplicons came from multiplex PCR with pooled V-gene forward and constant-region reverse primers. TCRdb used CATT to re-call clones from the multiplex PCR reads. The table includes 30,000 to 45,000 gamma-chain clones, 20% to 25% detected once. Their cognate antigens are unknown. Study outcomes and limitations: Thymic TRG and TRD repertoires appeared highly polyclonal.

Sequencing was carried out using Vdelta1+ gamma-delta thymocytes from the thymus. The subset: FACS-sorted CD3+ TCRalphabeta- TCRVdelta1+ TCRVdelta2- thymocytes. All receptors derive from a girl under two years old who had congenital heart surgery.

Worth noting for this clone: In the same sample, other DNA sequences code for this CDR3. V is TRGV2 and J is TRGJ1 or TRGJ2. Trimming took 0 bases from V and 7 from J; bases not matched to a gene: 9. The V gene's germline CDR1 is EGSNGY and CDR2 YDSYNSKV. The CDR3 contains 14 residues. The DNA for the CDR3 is TGTGCCACCTGGGACGGGCCATGGGGCTATAAGAAACTCTTT. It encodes CATWDGPWGYKKLF.

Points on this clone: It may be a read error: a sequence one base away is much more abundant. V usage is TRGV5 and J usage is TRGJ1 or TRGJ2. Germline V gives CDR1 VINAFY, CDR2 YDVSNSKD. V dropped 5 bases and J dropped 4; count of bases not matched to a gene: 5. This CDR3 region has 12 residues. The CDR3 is CATWGNYYKKLF. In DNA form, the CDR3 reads TGTGCCACCTGGGGCAACTATTATAAGAAACTCTTT.

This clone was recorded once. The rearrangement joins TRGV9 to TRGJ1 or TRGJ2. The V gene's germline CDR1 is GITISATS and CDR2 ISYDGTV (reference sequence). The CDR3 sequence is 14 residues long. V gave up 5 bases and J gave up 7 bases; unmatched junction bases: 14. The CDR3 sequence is CALWGVFLGYKKLF. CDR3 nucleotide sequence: TGTGCCTTGTGGGGGGTTTTTTTAGGGTATAAGAAACTCTTT.

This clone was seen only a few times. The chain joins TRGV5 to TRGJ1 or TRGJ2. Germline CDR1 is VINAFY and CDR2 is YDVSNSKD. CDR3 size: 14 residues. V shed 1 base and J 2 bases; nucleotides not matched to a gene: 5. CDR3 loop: CATWDSRDYYKKLF. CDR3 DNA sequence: TGTGCCACCTGGGACAGCCGAGATTATTATAAGAAACTCTTT.

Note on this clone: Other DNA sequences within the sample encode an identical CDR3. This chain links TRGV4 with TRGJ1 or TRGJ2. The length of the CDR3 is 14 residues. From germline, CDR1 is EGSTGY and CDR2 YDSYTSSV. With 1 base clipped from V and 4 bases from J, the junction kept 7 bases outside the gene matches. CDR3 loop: CATWDGRGYYKKLF. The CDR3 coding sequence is TGTGCCACCTGGGATGGCCGGGGGTATTATAAGAAACTCTTT.

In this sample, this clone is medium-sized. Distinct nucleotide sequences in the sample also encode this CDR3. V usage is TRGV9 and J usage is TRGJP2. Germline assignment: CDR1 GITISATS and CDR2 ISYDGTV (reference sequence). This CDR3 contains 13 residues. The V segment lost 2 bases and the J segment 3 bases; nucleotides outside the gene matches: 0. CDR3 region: CALWEGSDWIKTF. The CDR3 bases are TGTGCCTTGTGGGAGGGTAGTGATTGGATCAAGACGTTT.

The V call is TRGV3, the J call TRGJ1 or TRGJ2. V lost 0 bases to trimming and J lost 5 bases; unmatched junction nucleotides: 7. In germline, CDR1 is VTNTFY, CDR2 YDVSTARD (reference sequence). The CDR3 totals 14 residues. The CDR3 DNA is TGTGCCACCTGGGACAGGTCTTGGGATTATAAGAAACTCTTT. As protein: CATWDRSWDYKKLF.

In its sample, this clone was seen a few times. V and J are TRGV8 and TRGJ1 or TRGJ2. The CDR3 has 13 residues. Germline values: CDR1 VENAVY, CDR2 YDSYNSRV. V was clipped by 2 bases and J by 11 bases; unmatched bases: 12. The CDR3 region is CATWDIRPGEKLF. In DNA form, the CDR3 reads TGTGCCACCTGGGATATTAGGCCCGGGGAGAAACTCTTT.

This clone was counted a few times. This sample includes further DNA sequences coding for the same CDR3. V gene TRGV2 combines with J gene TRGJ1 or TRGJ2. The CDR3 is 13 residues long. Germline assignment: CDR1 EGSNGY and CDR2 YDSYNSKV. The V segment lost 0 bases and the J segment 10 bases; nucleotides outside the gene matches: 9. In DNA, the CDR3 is TGTGCCACCTGGGACGGGCCCGGTAGGAAGAAACTCTTT. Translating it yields CATWDGPGRKKLF.

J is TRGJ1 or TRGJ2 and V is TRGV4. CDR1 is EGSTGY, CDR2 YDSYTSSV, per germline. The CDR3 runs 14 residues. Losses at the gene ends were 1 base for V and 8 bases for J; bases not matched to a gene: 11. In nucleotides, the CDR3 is TGTGCCACCTGGGATGGAGGGCTGGCGCATAAGAAACTCTTT. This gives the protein CATWDGGLAHKKLF.

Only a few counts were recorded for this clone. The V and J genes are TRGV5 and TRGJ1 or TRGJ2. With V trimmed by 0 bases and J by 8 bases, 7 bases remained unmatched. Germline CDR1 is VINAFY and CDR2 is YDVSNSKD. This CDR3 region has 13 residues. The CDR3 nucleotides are TGTGCCACCTGGGACAGGCCTAAGGATAAGAAACTCTTT. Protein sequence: CATWDRPKDKKLF.

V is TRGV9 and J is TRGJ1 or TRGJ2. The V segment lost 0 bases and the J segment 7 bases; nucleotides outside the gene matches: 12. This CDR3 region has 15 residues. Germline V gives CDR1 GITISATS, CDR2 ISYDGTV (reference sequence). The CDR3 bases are TGTGCCTTGTGGGAGGTGCAGCGCGGGTACTATAAGAAACTCTTT. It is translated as CALWEVQRGYYKKLF.

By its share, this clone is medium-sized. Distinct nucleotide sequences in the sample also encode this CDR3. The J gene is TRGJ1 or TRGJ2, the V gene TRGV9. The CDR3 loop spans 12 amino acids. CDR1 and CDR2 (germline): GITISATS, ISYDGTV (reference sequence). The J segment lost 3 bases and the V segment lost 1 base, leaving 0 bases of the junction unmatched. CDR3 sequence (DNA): TGTGCCTTGTGGGAGGTTTATTATAAGAAACTCTTT. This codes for CALWEVYYKKLF.

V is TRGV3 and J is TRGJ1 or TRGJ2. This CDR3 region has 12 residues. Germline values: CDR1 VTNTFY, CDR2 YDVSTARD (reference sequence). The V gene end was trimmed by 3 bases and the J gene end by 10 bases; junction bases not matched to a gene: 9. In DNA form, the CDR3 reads TGTGCCACCTGGGACTATTGTTCGAAGAAACTCTTT. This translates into CATWDYCSKKLF.

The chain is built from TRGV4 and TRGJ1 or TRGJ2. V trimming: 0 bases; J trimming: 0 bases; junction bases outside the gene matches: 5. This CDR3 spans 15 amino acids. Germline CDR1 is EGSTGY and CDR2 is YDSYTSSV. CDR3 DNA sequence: TGTGCCACCTGGGATGGGGGTCCGAATTATTATAAGAAACTCTTT. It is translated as CATWDGGPNYYKKLF.

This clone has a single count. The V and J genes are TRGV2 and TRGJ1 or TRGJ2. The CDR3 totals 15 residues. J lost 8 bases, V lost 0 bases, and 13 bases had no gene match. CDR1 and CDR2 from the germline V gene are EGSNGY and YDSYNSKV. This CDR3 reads CATWDGSSAEDKKLF. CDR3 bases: TGTGCCACCTGGGACGGGTCCTCTGCTGAGGATAAGAAACTCTTT.

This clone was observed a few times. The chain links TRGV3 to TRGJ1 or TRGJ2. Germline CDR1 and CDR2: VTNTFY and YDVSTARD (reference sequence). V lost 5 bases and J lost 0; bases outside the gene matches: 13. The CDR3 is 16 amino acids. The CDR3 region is CATWVLCGSNYYKKLF. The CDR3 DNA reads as TGTGCCACCTGGGTTCTATGCGGCTCGAATTATTATAAGAAACTCTTT.

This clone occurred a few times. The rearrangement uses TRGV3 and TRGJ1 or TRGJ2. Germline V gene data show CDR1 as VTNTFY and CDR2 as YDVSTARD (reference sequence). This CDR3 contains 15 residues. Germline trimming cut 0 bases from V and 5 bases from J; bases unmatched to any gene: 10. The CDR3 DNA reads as TGTGCCACCTGGGACAGGCAAGATGGAGATTATAAGAAACTCTTT. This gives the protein CATWDRQDGDYKKLF.

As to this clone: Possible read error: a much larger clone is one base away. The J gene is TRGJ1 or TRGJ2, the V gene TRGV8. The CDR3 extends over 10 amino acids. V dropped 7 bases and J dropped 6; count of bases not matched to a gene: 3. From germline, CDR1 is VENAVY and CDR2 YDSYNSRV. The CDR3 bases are TGTGCCACCTGTGGTTATAAGAAACTCTTT. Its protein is CATCGYKKLF.